This T cell receptor (beta chain) was obtained from a study of shared clonotypes between healthy human individuals. Overall study results and limits: An anticipated effect of sequencing depth on clonotype sharing among donors was recognized.

The table came from immunoSEQ multiplex PCR; TCRdb's copy has only in-frame clones and leaves some out. Among 2,500,000 or so clones listed, roughly 92% were seen once. Concerning this clone itself: The antigen is unknown.

Only Caucasian adults living in Nashville, Tennessee made up the donor group. The V end was cut by 3 bases, the J end by 5 bases, with 2 bases between. The CDR3 spans 11 residues. The germline V gene encodes CDR1 MNHEY and CDR2 SMNVEV (reference sequence). The chain combines TRBV27 with TRBJ2-1; D remains ambiguous. The sequence derives from a man between 18 and 29 years old in good health. The sequenced sample consisted of naive CD4+ T cells sorted from blood. Subset specified: CD45RA+ positively selected. The CDR3 reads CASSFHNEQFF. The CDR3 DNA sequence: TGTGCCAGCAGTTTCCACAATGAGCAGTTCTTC.